A single sample is the source of the 13 T cell receptor beta chains below, sequenced in a study of beta chain features in type 1 diabetes. Sequencing targeted expressed TCRB transcripts, as all isolated RNA had been reverse transcribed. Only in-frame clones appear in the TCRdb table, and some are missing; sequencing was by immunoSEQ multiplex PCR. The sample includes some 120,000 clones, roughly 17% seen only once; the top ten take approximately 2.5%. Which antigens these TCRs recognize remains unknown. Study conclusions and caveats: Among patients with Type 1 diabetes, TCRB CDR3s were moderately but significantly shorter in every one of the four CD4+ subsets.

The sequenced material came from central memory CD4+ T cells from blood. These receptors came from a man aged 18 to 29 with type 1 diabetes.

The chain is built from TRBV18 and TRBJ2-5, with 7 bases matching TRBD1. V shed 5 bases, J shed 9 bases, and the junction held 12 bases outside the gene matches. Per the germline V gene, CDR1 is KGHSH and CDR2 is LQKENI. The CDR3 sequence is 14 residues long. The CDR3 here is CASSTIQGQGAQYF. The CDR3 nucleotides are TGTGCCAGCTCAACGATACAGGGTCAGGGGGCCCAGTACTTC. Full variable domain (remainder filled in from reference TRBV18 and TRBJ2-5): NAGVMQNPRHLVRRRGQEARLRCSPMKGHSHVYWYRQLPEEGLKFMVYLQKENIIDESGMPKERFSAEFPKEGPSILRIQQVVRGDSAAYFCASSTIQGQGAQYFGPGTRLLVL.

A single count supports this clone. The chain combines TRBV9 with TRBJ2-3; no firm D call. Trimming removed 0 bases from V and 4 bases from J, with 3 bases in between. CDR1 is SGDLS, CDR2 YYNGEE, per germline. This CDR3 contains 12 residues. DNA of the CDR3: TGTGCCAGCAGCGTAGTCCCAGATACGCAGTATTTT. As protein: CASSVVPDTQYF. Complete variable domain (other parts from reference TRBV9 and TRBJ2-3): DSGVTQTPKHLITATGQRVTLRCSPRSGDLSVYWYQQSLDQGLQFLIQYYNGEERAKGNILERFSAQQFPDLHSELNLSSLELGDSALYFCASSVVPDTQYFGPGTRLTVL.

This clone was detected only a few times. This chain links TRBV10-3 with TRBJ2-2, with D possibly matching TRBD2 (5 bases). Per germline, CDR1 ENHRY and CDR2 SYGVKD. The CDR3 spans 17 residues. Trimming removed 5 bases at V and 4 bases at J, with 20 bases between. As DNA, the CDR3 is TGTGCCATCAGTACTCCTTCTTCGGGATCTAGCACCGGGGAGCTGTTTTTT. It codes for CAISTPSSGSSTGELFF.

In its sample, this clone was seen a few times. CDR3 sequence: CASSPRETQYF. The CDR3 DNA sequence: TGTGCCAGCAGCCCCCGAGAGACCCAGTACTTC. The chain employs TRBV7-9 and TRBJ2-5; D gene unclear. The CDR3 has 11 amino acids. Germline CDR1 reads SEHNR; CDR2 reads FQNEAQ (reference sequence). V gave up 5 bases and J gave up 4 bases, with 5 bases separating them.

This clone was seen a few times. This chain uses TRBV2 with TRBJ2-1, with TRBD2 matching 9 bases. CDR1 and CDR2 (germline): SNHLY, FYNNEI. The CDR3 is made up of 14 amino acids. J lost 3 bases, V lost 8 bases, and 5 bases had no gene match. This chain's CDR3 is CASGGLAIYNEQFF. CDR3 in DNA: TGTGCCAGCGGGGGACTAGCAATCTACAATGAGCAGTTCTTC.

The chain carries TRBV5-1 and TRBJ2-3; 11 bases are a match to TRBD2. The CDR3 consists of 15 residues. CDR1 is SGHRS and CDR2 is YFSETQ in the germline V gene. V lost 4 bases and J lost 2; bases outside the gene matches: 3. CDR3 sequence: CASSRTSGSTDTQYF. CDR3 nucleotide sequence: TGCGCCAGCAGCCGGACTAGCGGGTCCACAGATACGCAGTATTTT.

The chain couples TRBV4-2 to TRBJ1-2; 7 bases fit TRBD1. CDR1 and CDR2 (germline): LGHNA, YNFKEQ. V lost 0 bases and J lost 6; bases outside the gene matches: 7. The CDR3 runs 15 residues. This CDR3 is CASSQERRGRNGYTF. DNA of the CDR3: TGTGCCAGCAGCCAAGAGAGAAGGGGGCGAAATGGCTACACCTTC.

In its sample, this clone was seen a few times. The J gene is TRBJ2-7, the V gene TRBV18, with 9 nucleotides matching TRBD2. Germline CDR1 and CDR2: KGHSH and LQKENI. V lost 5 bases and J lost 7; bases outside the gene matches: 12. This CDR3 is built from 15 residues. CDR3 loop: CASSSYSGSFQEQYF. CDR3 in DNA: TGTGCCAGCTCATCCTATAGCGGGAGCTTTCAAGAGCAGTACTTC.

This clone was seen repeatedly, ten times or more. This chain connects TRBV29-1 to TRBJ2-7; TRBD2 is a possible D gene (6 bases). The CDR3 runs 15 residues. Germline lookup yields CDR1 SQVTM and CDR2 ANQGSEA. V was clipped by 7 bases and J by 6 bases, with 25 bases between them. CDR3 sequence reads: CSAGASGGPGVEQYF. The CDR3 DNA reads TGCAGCGCCGGTGCGTCCGGAGGGCCAGGAGTCGAGCAGTACTTC.

This clone appeared a single time. The chain links TRBV6-6 to TRBJ2-3; 7 nucleotides match TRBD2. CDR3 length: 15 amino acids. Germline-derived CDR1 and CDR2 are MNHNY and SVGAGI (reference sequence). The ends lost 2 bases at V and 2 bases at J; junction bases unmatched: 4. CDR3 bases: TGTGCCAGCAGTTACGGGAGGGGACCCACAGATACGCAGTATTTT. Its protein product is CASSYGRGPTDTQYF.

There are a few counts of this clone. The V call is TRBV30, the J call TRBJ1-5; 7 nucleotides line up with TRBD1. Germline assignment: CDR1 GTSNPN and CDR2 SVGIG (reference sequence). Germline trimming cut 5 bases from V and 4 bases from J; bases unmatched to any gene: 8. The CDR3 totals 14 residues. The CDR3 protein is CAWAAGTANQPQHF. In DNA form, the CDR3 reads TGTGCCTGGGCCGCCGGGACAGCTAATCAGCCCCAGCATTTT.

This clone was counted between two and nine times. This sequence joins TRBV30 and TRBJ1-1; D remains unclear. V lost 0 bases to trimming and J lost 4 bases, with 9 bases between them. The CDR3 is 13 amino acids. Looked up from germline, CDR1 is GTSNPN and CDR2 is SVGIG (reference sequence). The CDR3 reads CAWSVEGGTEAFF. The DNA of the CDR3 is TGTGCCTGGAGTGTAGAGGGTGGCACTGAAGCTTTCTTT.

The rearrangement uses TRBV7-2 and TRBJ2-7; maybe TRBD2 (5 bases). In germline, CDR1 is SGHTA, CDR2 FQGNSA. CDR3 length: 12 residues. Trimming removed 2 bases from V and 12 bases from J, with 14 bases in between. This CDR3 is CASSLFHGNAYF. The DNA of the CDR3 is TGTGCCAGCAGCTTATTTCACGGGAACGCGTACTTC.